This T cell receptor (beta chain) was identified during a study of shared clonotypes between healthy human individuals. At the level of the study: Sampling drew on donors who were a couple of women and three men aged 18 to 49.

The CDR3 consists of 18 residues. The germline gives CDR1 MGHRA, CDR2 YSYEKL. V was clipped by 4 bases and J by 3 bases; unmatched bases: 8. The study's findings and limits: As a rule, naive subsets had a larger estimated richness than memory subsets.

Worth noting for this clone: No antigen is known for it.

Only in-frame clones appear in the TCRdb table, and some are missing; sequencing was by immunoSEQ multiplex PCR. The table lists roughly 680,000 clones, 55% to 75% of them singletons, with about 1.7% in the top ten. Every donor, a Caucasian adult, lived in Nashville, Tennessee. The sequenced material came from memory CD4+ T cells sorted from blood. Subset of the sample: CD45RA-negative fraction. The source of this sequence is a woman under 40 in good health. The chain combines TRBV4-1 with TRBJ2-5, with 16 bases fitting TRBD2. CDR3 protein: CASSPPRGLAGGKETQYF. As DNA, the CDR3 is TGCGCCAGCAGCCCCCCGCGGGGACTAGCGGGGGGGAAAGAGACCCAGTACTTC.